This record covers a single T cell receptor (beta chain). The sample originates from a study of blood T cell repertoires in COVID-19. Profiling relied on immunoSEQ multiplex PCR, and the TCRdb table lists in-frame clones only, not all of them. The table includes some 270,000 clones, 70% to 90% detected once. V lost 1 base and J lost 5; bases outside the gene matches: 3. Germline CDR1 reads SGHTA; CDR2 reads FQGTGA. CDR3 length: 15 amino acids. The TCR was taken from a human donor with COVID-19, enrolled during active disease. The donor label of this sample is uncertain. The specimen was peripheral blood. The rearrangement uses TRBV7-3 and TRBJ2-1, with 9 nucleotides matching TRBD2. CDR3 sequence: CASSLMASGNNEQFF. The CDR3 bases are TGTGCCAGCAGCTTAATGGCTAGCGGGAACAATGAGCAGTTCTTC.